Listed here are 26 T cell receptor beta chains from one sample, sequenced in a study of cytomegalovirus exposure and HLA in healthy donors. PCR used 60 Vbeta primers and 13 Jbeta primers. Profiled with immunoSEQ multiplex PCR; TCRdb holds only in-frame clones, not every one. This sample yields 95,000 to 100,000 clones, of which 77% are seen a single time; roughly 7.1% belongs to the top ten. The source material was PBMCs. These receptors were taken from a female donor in good health and CMV-seronegative.

The chain is built from TRBV7-9 and TRBJ1-5, with 7 nucleotides matching TRBD1. V shed 5 bases and J 6 bases; nucleotides not matched to a gene: 7. This CDR3 region has 14 residues. The V gene's germline CDR1 is SEHNR and CDR2 FQNEAQ (reference sequence). For the CDR3, the DNA is TGTGCCAGCAGCGACCGACAGGGTAGTCAGCCCCAGCATTTT. As protein: CASSDRQGSQPQHF.

This chain connects TRBV30 to TRBJ1-2; tentatively, D is TRBD1 (6 bases). The CDR3 is 12 residues long. V was pared by 3 bases and J by 5 bases, with 10 bases between. CDR1 is GTSNPN, CDR2 SVGIG, per germline (reference sequence). The CDR3 sequence is CAWSYREYGYTF. CDR3 bases: TGTGCCTGGAGCTACAGGGAGTATGGCTACACCTTC.

The chain is built from TRBV5-4 and TRBJ2-6; D call uncertain. CDR1 is SGHNT, CDR2 YYREEE, per germline (reference sequence). This CDR3 spans 15 amino acids. V was clipped by 0 bases and J by 0 bases, with 4 bases between them. Written as DNA, the CDR3 is TGTGCCAGCAGCTTGGGAGTCTCTGGGGCCAACGTCCTGACTTTC. Translated, it gives CASSLGVSGANVLTF.

This clone has only one observation. The rearrangement links TRBV29-1 to TRBJ2-4; a possible D gene is TRBD1 (5 bases). Germline V CDR1 and CDR2: SQVTM, ANQGSEA. The V end lost 7 bases, the J end lost 2 bases, and 12 bases lay between the germline ends. The CDR3 has 13 residues. The CDR3 nucleotides read TGCAGCGCTCTCAGGGTATCCAAAAACATTCAGTACTTC. It is translated as CSALRVSKNIQYF.

The V and J genes are TRBV7-3 and TRBJ2-2, with 9 positions matching TRBD1. Germline V gene sequence: CDR1 SGHTA, CDR2 FQGTGA. The trim removed 5 bases at V and 4 bases at J, leaving 8 bases unmatched. The CDR3 is 16 amino acids. The CDR3 region has the DNA TGTGCCAGCAGCCCTGGGACAGGGTATGGCACCGGGGAGCTGTTTTTT. Encoded protein: CASSPGTGYGTGELFF.

This rearrangement joins TRBV11-3 to TRBJ2-2; 9 nucleotides agree with TRBD2. Germline assignment: CDR1 SGHNT and CDR2 YENEEA. V dropped 5 bases and J dropped 4; count of bases not matched to a gene: 11. The length of the CDR3 is 17 residues. CDR3 protein: CASSPSPTSGRTGELFF. In DNA form, the CDR3 reads TGTGCCAGCAGCCCTTCTCCGACTAGCGGACGCACCGGGGAGCTGTTTTTT.

The J gene is TRBJ2-1, the V gene TRBV6-5; D gene ambiguous. This CDR3 contains 15 residues. Germline CDR1 is MNHEY and CDR2 is SVGAGI. Trimming cost V 4 bases and J 2 bases, with 12 bases left between them. The CDR3 sequence: CASSSGGSTYNEQFF. CDR3 nucleotides: TGTGCCAGCAGTTCCGGCGGAAGCACCTACAATGAGCAGTTCTTC.

This chain connects TRBV18 to TRBJ2-7, with a possible D match to TRBD2 (5 bases). Per germline, CDR1 KGHSH and CDR2 LQKENI. The CDR3 is 15 amino acids. With 3 bases removed from V and 5 bases from J, the gap between germline ends came to 17 bases. CDR3 in DNA: TGTGCCAGCTCACCCCCAAGAGGGAGTACCCACGAGCAGTACTTC. Translated, it gives CASSPPRGSTHEQYF.

This clone showed up just once. The CDR3 does not close with the conserved phenylalanine or tryptophan, likely indicating a read error. This sequence joins TRBV29-1 and TRBJ1-2; tentatively, D is TRBD1 (6 bases). The CDR3 is made up of 13 amino acids. The ends were cut back, 6 bases at V and 3 bases at J, with 14 bases in the middle. CDR1 is SQVTM and CDR2 is ANQGSEA in the germline V gene. The CDR3 DNA reads TGCAGCGTCCTCAAGTCAGGGGACTATGGCTACACCCTC. The encoded protein is CSVLKSGDYGYTL.

The chain is built from TRBV30 and TRBJ2-1; 11 nucleotides match TRBD2. V lost 0 bases, J lost 12 bases, and 10 bases stayed unmatched. The germline gives CDR1 GTSNPN, CDR2 SVGIG (reference sequence). This CDR3 has 15 amino acids. The CDR3 DNA reads as TGTGCCTGGAGTGTACAAGTGTTTAGCGGGGGGGGGCAGTTCTTC. Translating it yields CAWSVQVFSGGGQFF.

The gene calls are TRBV28 and TRBJ2-7; no definite D call. The CDR3 runs 12 residues. CDR1 is MDHEN, CDR2 SYDVKM, per germline. Trimming took off 8 bases at V and 0 bases at J, with 8 bases between the two ends. CDR3 protein: CASLKSSYEQYF. DNA for the CDR3: TGTGCCAGCCTTAAGAGCTCCTACGAGCAGTACTTC. The full variable domain, completed using reference TRBV28 and TRBJ2-7, is DVKVTQSSRYLVKRTGEKVFLECVQDMDHENMFWYRQDPGLGLRLIYFSYDVKMKEKGDIPEGYSVSREKKERFSLILESASTNQTSMYLCASLKSSYEQYFGPGTRLTVT.

This chain uses TRBV7-9 with TRBJ1-5; D might be TRBD1 (5 bases). Per the germline V gene, CDR1 is SEHNR and CDR2 is FQNEAQ (reference sequence). The CDR3 has 14 residues. Trimming pared 1 base from V and 4 bases from J, leaving 8 bases between. The CDR3 sequence: CASSLGQGNQPQHF. CDR3 sequence (DNA): TGTGCCAGCAGCTTAGGTCAGGGTAATCAGCCCCAGCATTTT. The whole variable domain, filled in from reference TRBV7-9 and TRBJ1-5, reads DTGVSQNPRHKITKRGQNVTFRCDPISEHNRLYWYRQTLGQGPEFLTYFQNEAQLEKSRLLSDRFSAERPKGSFSTLEIQRTEQGDSAMYLCASSLGQGNQPQHFGDGTRLSIL.

The chain has TRBV2 and TRBJ1-5; D is unresolved. V was pared by 6 bases and J by 2 bases, with 14 bases between. This CDR3 contains 15 residues. The germline CDR1 and CDR2 sequences are SNHLY and FYNNEI. CDR3 protein: CASRSDFGGNQPQHF. CDR3 sequence (DNA): TGTGCCAGCAGGTCTGACTTCGGTGGCAATCAGCCCCAGCATTTT.

The V gene is TRBV7-8, the J gene TRBJ2-7; 10 nucleotides align to TRBD2. With V trimmed by 0 bases and J by 6 bases, 5 bases remained unmatched. The CDR3 covers 15 residues. Looked up from germline, CDR1 is SGHVS and CDR2 is FQNEAQ. The CDR3 DNA reads as TGTGCCAGCAGCTTAGCGGAGCGGGAGGGCCGCGAGCAGTACTTC. The encoded protein is CASSLAEREGREQYF.

The chain links TRBV10-3 to TRBJ1-5; D possibly corresponds to TRBD1 (5 bases). Germline CDR1 reads ENHRY; CDR2 reads SYGVKD. The CDR3 totals 12 residues. V was cut by 11 bases and J by 3 bases, with 11 bases left in between. The CDR3 coding sequence is TGTGCCGCCGGACAATACAATCAGCCCCAGCATTTT. Protein sequence: CAAGQYNQPQHF.

The chain has TRBV4-1 and TRBJ2-2, with a tentative D call TRBD1 (5 bases). The CDR3 runs to 13 residues. The V and J ends lost 3 bases and 5 bases respectively, with 7 bases between them. CDR1 and CDR2 from the germline V gene are MGHRA and YSYEKL. This CDR3 is CASSHPGTGELFF. In DNA form, the CDR3 reads TGCGCCAGCAGCCACCCAGGGACCGGGGAGCTGTTTTTT.

The table lists this clone with a count of one. V gene TRBV2 combines with J gene TRBJ1-1; 7 nucleotides agree with TRBD1. The J segment lost 0 bases and the V segment lost 4 bases, leaving 8 bases of the junction unmatched. The germline CDR1 and CDR2 sequences are SNHLY and FYNNEI. The CDR3 extends over 16 amino acids. The CDR3 here is CASSASKTGMNTEAFF. CDR3 nucleotide sequence: TGTGCCAGCAGTGCCTCAAAGACAGGGATGAACACTGAAGCTTTCTTT.

The CDR3 loop is CSVSRSTGEGETQYF. The CDR3 bases are TGCAGCGTTTCCCGCTCGACAGGGGAGGGGGAGACCCAGTACTTC. The rearrangement joins TRBV29-1 to TRBJ2-5; D may be TRBD1 (8 bases). Trimming left V 5 bases short and J 5 bases short, with 21 bases between. This CDR3 spans 15 amino acids. CDR1 is SQVTM, CDR2 ANQGSEA, per germline.

The chain joins TRBV7-2 to TRBJ1-4, with D possibly TRBD1 on 5 matching bases. Trimming left V 5 bases short and J 0 bases short, with 10 bases between. The CDR3 is made up of 15 amino acids. Germline lookup yields CDR1 SGHTA and CDR2 FQGNSA. The CDR3 region is CASSLDSSTNEKLFF. CDR3 DNA: TGTGCCAGCAGCCTAGACAGTTCAACTAATGAAAAACTGTTTTTT.

The V gene is TRBV5-1, the J gene TRBJ2-5; D possibly corresponds to TRBD2 (5 bases). V gave up 2 bases and J gave up 3 bases, with 8 bases separating them. This CDR3 contains 13 residues. Germline CDR1 SGHRS, CDR2 YFSETQ. In DNA, the CDR3 is TGCGCCAGCAGCTTTCCGGGAAAAGAGACCCAGTACTTC. It is translated as CASSFPGKETQYF. Combining the CDR3 with reference TRBV5-1 and TRBJ2-5 gives the whole variable domain KAGVTQTPRYLIKTRGQQVTLSCSPISGHRSVSWYQQTPGQGLQFLFEYFSETQRNKGNFPGRFSGRQFSNSRSEMNVSTLELGDSALYLCASSFPGKETQYFGPGTRLLVL.

This clone has only a few counts. This chain links TRBV11-3 with TRBJ1-6; a possible D gene is TRBD1 (5 bases). This CDR3 contains 13 residues. V was shortened by 3 bases and J by 14 bases, with 14 bases between the two germline ends. Germline CDR1 and CDR2: SGHNT and YENEEA. The CDR3 region has the DNA TGTGCCAGCAGCTTTACAGGTTCCGGCACCCTCCACTTT. Translated: CASSFTGSGTLHF. Full variable domain (missing parts from reference TRBV11-3 and TRBJ1-6): EAGVVQSPRYKIIEKKQPVAFWCNPISGHNTLYWYLQNLGQGPELLIRYENEEAVDDSQLPKDRFSAERLKGVDSTLKIQPAELGDSAVYLCASSFTGSGTLHFGNGTRLTVT.

This chain links TRBV6-5 with TRBJ1-6; 7 bases agree with TRBD1. The CDR3 totals 14 residues. Germline V CDR1 and CDR2: MNHEY, SVGAGI. The J segment lost 9 bases and the V segment lost 5 bases, leaving 7 bases of the junction unmatched. CDR3 coding DNA: TGTGCCAGCAGTCAGACAGGGAACCTTTCACCCCTCCACTTT. It translates to CASSQTGNLSPLHF.

This sequence joins TRBV30 and TRBJ1-3; D is undetermined. The V gene's germline CDR1 is GTSNPN and CDR2 SVGIG (reference sequence). Trimming removed 3 bases from V and 1 base from J, with 10 bases in between. The CDR3 contains 14 residues. The CDR3 DNA reads as TGTGCCTGGAGCCGAGGGATGTCTGGAAACACCATATATTTT. Amino acid sequence: CAWSRGMSGNTIYF. The complete variable domain, with remaining parts taken from reference TRBV30 and TRBJ1-3, reads SQTIHQWPATLVQPVGSPLSLECTVEGTSNPNLYWYRQAAGRGLQLLFYSVGIGQISSEVPQNLSASRPQDRQFILSSKKLLLSDSGFYLCAWSRGMSGNTIYFGEGSWLTVV.

The chain combines TRBV7-2 with TRBJ2-7, with a weak D call TRBD2 (6 bases). The CDR3 extends over 16 amino acids. Germline lookup yields CDR1 SGHTA and CDR2 FQGNSA. The V gene lost 1 base and the J gene lost 3 bases, with 16 bases spanning the gap. CDR3 DNA sequence: TGTGCCAGCAGCTTAGATCGGGGCGGGACCGTCTACGAGCAGTACTTC. It is translated as CASSLDRGGTVYEQYF.

This chain connects TRBV11-2 to TRBJ2-3; 8 bases fit TRBD1. The CDR3 covers 14 residues. From germline, CDR1 is SGHAT and CDR2 FQNNGV. V dropped 2 bases and J dropped 4; count of bases not matched to a gene: 2. The CDR3 DNA reads as TGTGCCAGCAGCTTACAGGGGGCTGCAGATACGCAGTATTTT. This translates into CASSLQGAADTQYF.

Only a few counts were recorded for this clone. The chain uses TRBV11-3 and TRBJ1-5; D remains unclear. V was trimmed by 5 bases and J by 8 bases, leaving 10 bases between them. The germline gives CDR1 SGHNT, CDR2 YENEEA. The CDR3 extends over 12 amino acids. This chain's CDR3 is CASSPYSEPQHF. Written as DNA, the CDR3 is TGTGCCAGCAGCCCGTATAGTGAGCCCCAGCATTTT.